This T cell receptor beta chain was profiled in a study of shared clonotypes between healthy human individuals. Study-level information: Each donor's CD4 naive and CD4 memory cells filled three plates apiece, CD8 naive two, and CD8 memory one.

Only CD45RO-negative cells positively selected for CCR7 counted as naive CD8 cells, so terminally differentiated effector memory CD45RA+ cells were excluded. The assay was immunoSEQ multiplex PCR, and TCRdb's table has in-frame clones only and misses some. This table holds 1.5 million to 2.5 million clones, roughly 95% found once. The CDR3 covers 14 residues. V dropped 2 bases and J dropped 0 bases, with 8 bases sitting between them. Germline CDR1 reads SGHRS; CDR2 reads YFSETQ. V is TRBV5-1 and J is TRBJ2-5; D remains ambiguous. The source is a man younger than 30 in good health. The sample consisted of naive CD8+ T cells sorted from blood. The CDR3 bases are TGCGCCAGCAGCTTAGGGTGGTACCAAGAGACCCAGTACTTC. Its protein product is CASSLGWYQETQYF.